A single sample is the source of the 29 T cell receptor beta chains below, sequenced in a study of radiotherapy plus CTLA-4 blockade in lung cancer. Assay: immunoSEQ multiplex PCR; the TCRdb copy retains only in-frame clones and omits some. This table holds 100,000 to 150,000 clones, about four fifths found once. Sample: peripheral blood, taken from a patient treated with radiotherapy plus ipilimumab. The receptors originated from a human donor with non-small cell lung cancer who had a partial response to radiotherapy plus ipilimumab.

CDR3 region: CASSSTSATYEQYF. The CDR3 nucleotides are TGCGCCAGCAGCTCTACTAGCGCCACCTACGAGCAGTACTTC. The chain links TRBV5-1 to TRBJ2-7, with 7 bases lining up with TRBD2. The trim removed 3 bases at V and 2 bases at J, leaving 5 bases unmatched. Germline CDR1 reads SGHRS; CDR2 reads YFSETQ. This CDR3 spans 14 amino acids. The full variable domain, completed using reference TRBV5-1 and TRBJ2-7, is KAGVTQTPRYLIKTRGQQVTLSCSPISGHRSVSWYQQTPGQGLQFLFEYFSETQRNKGNFPGRFSGRQFSNSRSEMNVSTLELGDSALYLCASSSTSATYEQYFGPGTRLTVT.

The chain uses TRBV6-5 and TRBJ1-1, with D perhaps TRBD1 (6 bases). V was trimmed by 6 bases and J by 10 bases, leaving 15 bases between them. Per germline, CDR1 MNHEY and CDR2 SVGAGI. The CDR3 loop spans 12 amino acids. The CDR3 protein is CASRSVGAGAFF. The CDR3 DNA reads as TGTGCCAGCAGAAGCGTGGGGGCAGGAGCTTTCTTT.

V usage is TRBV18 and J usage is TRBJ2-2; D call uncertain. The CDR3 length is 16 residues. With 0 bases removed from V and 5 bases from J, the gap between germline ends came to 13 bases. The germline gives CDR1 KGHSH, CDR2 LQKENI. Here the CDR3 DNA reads TGTGCCAGCTCACCACCGGCGCGAGCGCGGACCGGGGAGCTGTTTTTT. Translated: CASSPPARARTGELFF.

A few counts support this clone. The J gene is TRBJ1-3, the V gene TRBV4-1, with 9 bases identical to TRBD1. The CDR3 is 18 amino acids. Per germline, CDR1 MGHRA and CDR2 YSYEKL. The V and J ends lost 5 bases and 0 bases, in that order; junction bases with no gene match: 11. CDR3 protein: CASSNRVPGQGSGNTIYF. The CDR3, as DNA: TGCGCCAGCAGCAACCGAGTACCGGGACAGGGCTCTGGAAACACCATATATTTT.

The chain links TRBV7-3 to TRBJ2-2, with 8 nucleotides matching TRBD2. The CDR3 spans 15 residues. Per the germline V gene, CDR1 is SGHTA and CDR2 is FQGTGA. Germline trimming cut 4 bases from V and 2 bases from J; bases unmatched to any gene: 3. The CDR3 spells CASSSSGRNTGELFF. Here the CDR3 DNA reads TGTGCCAGCAGCTCCAGCGGGAGAAACACCGGGGAGCTGTTTTTT.

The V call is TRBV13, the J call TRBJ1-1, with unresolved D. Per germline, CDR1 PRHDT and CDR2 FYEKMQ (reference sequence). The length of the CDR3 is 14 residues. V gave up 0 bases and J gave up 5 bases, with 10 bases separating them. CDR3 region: CASSLGLSRTEAFF. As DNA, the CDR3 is TGTGCCAGCAGCTTAGGCCTATCGAGAACTGAAGCTTTCTTT.

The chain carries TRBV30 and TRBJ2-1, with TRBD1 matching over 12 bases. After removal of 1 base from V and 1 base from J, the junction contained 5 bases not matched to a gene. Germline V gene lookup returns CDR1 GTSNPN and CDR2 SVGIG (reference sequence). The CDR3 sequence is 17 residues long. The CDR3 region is CAWSGGQGARSYNEQFF. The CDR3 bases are TGTGCCTGGAGTGGGGGACAGGGGGCGCGGTCCTACAATGAGCAGTTCTTC.

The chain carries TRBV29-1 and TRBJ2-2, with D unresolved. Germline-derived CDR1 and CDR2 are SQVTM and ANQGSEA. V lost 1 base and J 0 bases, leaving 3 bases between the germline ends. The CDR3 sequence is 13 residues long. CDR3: CSVEAANTGELFF. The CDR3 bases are TGCAGCGTTGAAGCCGCGAACACCGGGGAGCTGTTTTTT.

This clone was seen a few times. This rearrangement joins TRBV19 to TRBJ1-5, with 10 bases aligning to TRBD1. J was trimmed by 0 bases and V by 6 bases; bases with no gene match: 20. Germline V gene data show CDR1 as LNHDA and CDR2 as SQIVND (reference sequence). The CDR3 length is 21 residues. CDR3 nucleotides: TGTGCCAGTAGGAACCGAGGTCCTCGAGGGACAGGGGAATATAGCAATCAGCCCCAGCATTTT. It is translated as CASRNRGPRGTGEYSNQPQHF.

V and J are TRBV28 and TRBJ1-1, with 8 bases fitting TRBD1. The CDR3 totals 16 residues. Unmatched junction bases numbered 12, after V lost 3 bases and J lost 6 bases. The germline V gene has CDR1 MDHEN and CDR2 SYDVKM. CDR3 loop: CASSFPDRDPPAEAFF. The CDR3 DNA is TGTGCCAGCAGTTTTCCGGACAGGGACCCCCCAGCTGAAGCTTTCTTT.

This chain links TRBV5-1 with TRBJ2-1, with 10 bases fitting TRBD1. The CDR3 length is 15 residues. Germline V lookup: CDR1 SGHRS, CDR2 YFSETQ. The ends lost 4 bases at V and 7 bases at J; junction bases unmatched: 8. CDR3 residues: CASSMLTGGQNEQFF. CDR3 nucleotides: TGCGCCAGCAGCATGTTGACAGGGGGCCAGAATGAGCAGTTCTTC.

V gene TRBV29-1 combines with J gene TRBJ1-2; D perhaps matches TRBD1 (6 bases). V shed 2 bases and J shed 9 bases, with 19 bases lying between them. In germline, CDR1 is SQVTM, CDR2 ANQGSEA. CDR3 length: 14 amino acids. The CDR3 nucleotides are TGCAGCGTTGAAAAGGTCAGGGTGGGGGCTCGCTACACCTTC. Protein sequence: CSVEKVRVGARYTF. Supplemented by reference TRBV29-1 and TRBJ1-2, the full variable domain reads SAVISQKPSRDICQRGTSLTIQCQVDSQVTMMFWYRQQPGQSLTLIATANQGSEATYESGFVIDKFPISRPNLTFSTLTVSNMSPEDSSIYLCSVEKVRVGARYTFGSGTRLTVV.

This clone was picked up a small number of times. CDR3 sequence reads: CASSLGLAGETQYF. The CDR3 DNA follows: TGTGCCAGCAGCTTGGGACTAGCTGGAGAGACCCAGTACTTC. The chain uses TRBV5-6 and TRBJ2-5; 7 nucleotides line up with TRBD2. This CDR3 is built from 14 residues. CDR1 is SGHDT, CDR2 YYEEEE, per germline. V lost 0 bases, J lost 4 bases, and 3 bases stayed unmatched.

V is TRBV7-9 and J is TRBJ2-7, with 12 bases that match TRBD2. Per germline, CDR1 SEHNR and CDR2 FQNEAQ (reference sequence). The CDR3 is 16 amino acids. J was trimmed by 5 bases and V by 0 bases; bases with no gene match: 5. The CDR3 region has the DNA TGTGCCAGCAGCTTAGCGGTGACTAGCGGGAGCAACGAGCAGTACTTC. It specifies CASSLAVTSGSNEQYF. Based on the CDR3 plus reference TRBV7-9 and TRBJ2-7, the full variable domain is DTGVSQNPRHKITKRGQNVTFRCDPISEHNRLYWYRQTLGQGPEFLTYFQNEAQLEKSRLLSDRFSAERPKGSFSTLEIQRTEQGDSAMYLCASSLAVTSGSNEQYFGPGTRLTVT.

The DNA for the CDR3 is TGCAGCGTTGAGACTAGCGGACGCACAGATACGCAGTATTTT. Its protein product is CSVETSGRTDTQYF. This chain uses TRBV29-1 with TRBJ2-3; 9 bases map to TRBD2. The junction had 2 bases not matched to a gene; V was cut back by 3 bases and J by 1 base. The CDR3 length is 14 residues. Germline CDR1 SQVTM, CDR2 ANQGSEA.

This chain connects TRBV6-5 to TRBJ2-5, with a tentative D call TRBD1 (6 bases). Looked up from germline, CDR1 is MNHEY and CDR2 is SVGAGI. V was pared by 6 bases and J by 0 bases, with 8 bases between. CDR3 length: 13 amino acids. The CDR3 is CASRSGDQETQYF. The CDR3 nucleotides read TGTGCCAGCAGATCAGGGGACCAAGAGACCCAGTACTTC.

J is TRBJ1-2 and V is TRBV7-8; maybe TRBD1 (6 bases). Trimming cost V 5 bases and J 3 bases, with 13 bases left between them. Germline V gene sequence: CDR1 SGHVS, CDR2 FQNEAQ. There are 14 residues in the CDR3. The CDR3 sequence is CASSIQGTDYGYTF. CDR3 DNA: TGTGCCAGCAGCATACAGGGTACAGACTATGGCTACACCTTC.

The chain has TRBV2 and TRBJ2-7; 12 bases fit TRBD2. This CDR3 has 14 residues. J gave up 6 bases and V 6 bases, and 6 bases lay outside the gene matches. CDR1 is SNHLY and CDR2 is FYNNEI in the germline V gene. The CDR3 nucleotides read TGTGCCAGCAGGGGACTAGCGGGTCGGTTCGAGCAGTACTTC. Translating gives CASRGLAGRFEQYF.

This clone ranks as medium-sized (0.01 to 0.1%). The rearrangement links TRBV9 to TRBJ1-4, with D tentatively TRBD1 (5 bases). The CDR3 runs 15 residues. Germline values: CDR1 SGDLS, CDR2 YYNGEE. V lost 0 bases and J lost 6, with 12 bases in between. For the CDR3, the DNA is TGTGCCAGCAGCGTAGACCCTGGGACTGATGAAAAACTGTTTTTT. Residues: CASSVDPGTDEKLFF.

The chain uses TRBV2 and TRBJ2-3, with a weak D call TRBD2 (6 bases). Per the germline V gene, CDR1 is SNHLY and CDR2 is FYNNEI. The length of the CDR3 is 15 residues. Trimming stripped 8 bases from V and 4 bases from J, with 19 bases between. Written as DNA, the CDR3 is TGTGCCAGCGGGGGTAGGGCGGGGACCGCAGATACGCAGTATTTT. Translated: CASGGRAGTADTQYF.

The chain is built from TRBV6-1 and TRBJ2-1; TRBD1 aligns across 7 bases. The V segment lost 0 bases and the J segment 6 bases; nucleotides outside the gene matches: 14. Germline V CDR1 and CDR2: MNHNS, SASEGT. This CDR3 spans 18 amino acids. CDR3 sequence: CASSEAARDRQHRNEQFF. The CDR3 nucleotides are TGTGCCAGCAGTGAAGCCGCTCGGGACAGACAACACCGCAATGAGCAGTTCTTC.

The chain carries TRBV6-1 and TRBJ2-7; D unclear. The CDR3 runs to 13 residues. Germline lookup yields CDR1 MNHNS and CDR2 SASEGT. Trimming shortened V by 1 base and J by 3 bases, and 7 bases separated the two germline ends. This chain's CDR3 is CASSEVVHYEQYV. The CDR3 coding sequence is TGTGCCAGCAGTGAAGTCGTTCACTACGAGCAGTACGTC.

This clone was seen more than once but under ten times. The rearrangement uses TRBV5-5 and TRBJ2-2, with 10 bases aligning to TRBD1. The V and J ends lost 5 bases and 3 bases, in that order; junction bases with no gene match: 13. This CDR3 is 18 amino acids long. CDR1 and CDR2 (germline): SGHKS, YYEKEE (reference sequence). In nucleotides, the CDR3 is TGTGCCAGCAGTAGACGGACAGGGGGTGATTCGGACACCGGGGAGCTGTTTTTT. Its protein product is CASSRRTGGDSDTGELFF.

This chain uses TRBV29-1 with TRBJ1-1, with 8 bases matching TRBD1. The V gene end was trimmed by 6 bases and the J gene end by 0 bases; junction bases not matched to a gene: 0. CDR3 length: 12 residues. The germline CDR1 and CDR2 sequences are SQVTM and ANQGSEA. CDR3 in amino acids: CSVTGVNTEAFF. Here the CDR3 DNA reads TGCAGCGTGACAGGGGTGAACACTGAAGCTTTCTTT.

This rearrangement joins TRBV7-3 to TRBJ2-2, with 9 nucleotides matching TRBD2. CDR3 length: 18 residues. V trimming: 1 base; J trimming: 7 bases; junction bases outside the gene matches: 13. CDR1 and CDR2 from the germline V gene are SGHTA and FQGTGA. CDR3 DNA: TGTGCCAGCAGCTTAATTTCAATCGGGACTAGCAGGGTCGGGGAGCTGTTTTTT. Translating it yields CASSLISIGTSRVGELFF. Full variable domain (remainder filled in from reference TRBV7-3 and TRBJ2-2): GAGVSQTPSNKVTEKGKYVELRCDPISGHTALYWYRQSLGQGPEFLIYFQGTGAADDSGLPNDRFFAVRPEGSVSTLKIQRTERGDSAVYLCASSLISIGTSRVGELFFGEGSRLTVL.

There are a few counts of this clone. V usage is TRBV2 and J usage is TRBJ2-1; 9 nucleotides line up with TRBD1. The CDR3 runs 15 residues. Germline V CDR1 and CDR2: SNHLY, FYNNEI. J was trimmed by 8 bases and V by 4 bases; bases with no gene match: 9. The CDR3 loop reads CASSGRDRANYEQFF. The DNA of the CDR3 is TGTGCCAGCAGTGGAAGGGACAGGGCGAACTATGAGCAGTTCTTC.

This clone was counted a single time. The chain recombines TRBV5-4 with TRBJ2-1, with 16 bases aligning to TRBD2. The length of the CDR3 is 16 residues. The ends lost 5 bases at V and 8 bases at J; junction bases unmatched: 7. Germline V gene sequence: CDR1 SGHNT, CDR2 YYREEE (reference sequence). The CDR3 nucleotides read TGTGCCAGCAGGTCCGGGACTAGCGGGAGGGGGTATGAGCAGTTCTTC. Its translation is CASRSGTSGRGYEQFF. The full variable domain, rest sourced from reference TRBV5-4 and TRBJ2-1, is ETGVTQSPTHLIKTRGQQVTLRCSSQSGHNTVSWYQQALGQGPQFIFQYYREEENGRGNFPPRFSGLQFPNYSSELNVNALELDDSALYLCASRSGTSGRGYEQFFGPGTRLTVL.

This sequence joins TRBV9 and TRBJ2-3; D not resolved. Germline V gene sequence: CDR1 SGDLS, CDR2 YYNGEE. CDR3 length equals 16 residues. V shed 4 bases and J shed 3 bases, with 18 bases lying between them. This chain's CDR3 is CASSPGGLQLTDTQYF. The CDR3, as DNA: TGTGCCAGCAGCCCAGGTGGCCTACAATTAACAGATACGCAGTATTTT.

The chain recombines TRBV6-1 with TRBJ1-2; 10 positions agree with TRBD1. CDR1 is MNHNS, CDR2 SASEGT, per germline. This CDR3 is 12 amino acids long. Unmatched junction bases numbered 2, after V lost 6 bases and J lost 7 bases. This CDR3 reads CASSDRGPGYTF. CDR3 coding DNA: TGTGCCAGCAGCGACAGGGGGCCTGGCTACACCTTC.